This TCR beta chain was recovered during a study of T cells in Graves' hyperthyroidism and ophthalmopathy (dated by TCRdb to about 2019). Some background on the complete study: Peripheral blood was collected at initial diagnosis, before any treatment. Prospective prediction of ophthalmopathy was tested in an independent validation cohort of approximately 18 hyperthyroidism patients and around 16 patients who later progressed to ophthalmopathy. TCR V-J signatures able to tell the groups apart were searched for in a discovery cohort of some 100 patients, of whom over 40 had Graves' ophthalmopathy and 55 to 65 had stable Graves' hyperthyroidism. After blood sampling, hyperthyroidism patients were treated with methimazole at a starting dose of 30 mg daily, and ophthalmopathy patients were treated with high-dose intravenous methylprednisolone. The paper reports TCR Vbeta CDR3 sequencing of about 140 peripheral blood samples: some 44 ophthalmopathy, 70 to 85 hyperthyroidism and around 17 progressor patients. Thyroid tissue and blood T-cell repertoires from roughly 6 Graves' hyperthyroidism patients were also compared in the study. The 95 to 100 discovery patients were randomly divided into training and test sets at a 7:3 ratio. Here is what the overall study found, with its caveats: No statistical method was used to fix the sample size in advance, and group allocation was not hidden from the investigators. A model built on a 13 V-J signature distinguished ophthalmopathy from stable hyperthyroidism, reaching roughly 88% sensitivity and 81.08% specificity in cross-validation and 80%/75% in testing. Most expanded thyroid clonotypes (frequency above 0.001) were also detected in blood, suggesting blood repertoires may reflect thyroid immune responses. In validation, progression to ophthalmopathy was predicted by the model with 70.59% sensitivity and about 72% specificity, a median of 6.5 months before onset.

The germline V gene gives CDR1 as MGHRA and CDR2 as YSYEKL. Measured from the cysteine to the phenylalanine, the CDR3 is 14 residues long. Only the CDR3 part of the read is kept: 42 bases, read in frame from the first base. V is pared back by 0 bases and J by 5 bases, with 11 bases lying between the germline termini. Amplification of TCR beta CDR3 regions was carried out from RNA transcripts. The first round of RT-PCR for the TCR CDR3 was performed with the HTBI primer set and the Qiagen OneStep RT-PCR kit. A second multiplex PCR round built the libraries, followed by size selection and purification. Sequencing of the libraries was done on an Illumina HiSeq2000 using paired-end 100 bp reads. The authors' analysis ran thus. SOAPnuke was used to process the raw data, with reads discarded if the reads contained adapters or uncalled bases, had a mean Phred below 15, or lacked an exact constant-primer or identifier match. High-quality paired reads were merged using COPE v1.2.5, and each unique nucleotide sequence was defined as a clonotype. MiTCR v1.1 was used to align clonotypes to the IMGT TRBV, TRBD and TRBJ reference segments. Only V-J combinations with frequency above 0.0001, covering 99% to 99.2% of repertoires, were analysed. A TCS score was defined as the ratio between F50 (clonal expansion) and ExV (chaos), using BLOSUM62-based TCRdist between CDR3 peptides within each V-J. Welch's t-statistics and random forest reduced approximately 520 V-J features to roughly 13, which were used in a naive Bayes classifier (R e1071). Thyroid-blood repertoire similarity was quantified with the Morisita-Horn index. Through fastp at Q25 and MiXCR, TCRdb rebuilt clones from the public reads, retaining in-frame beta chains. Each CDR3 protein gets just one entry, which takes the most common genes and DNA from the rows behind it. The V and J calls and clone size come from TCRdb's table, not from the authors' own analysis. In this sample the table shows about 840,000 distinct CDR3 sequences, roughly 37% of which occur a single time. In total, the top ten clones hold 7.5% to 9.5% of the sample.

This clonotype was counted between two and nine times. This receptor's antigen is unknown. Base-call qualities are not available, and no considerably larger clone is one nucleotide away. A patient counted as having stable Graves' hyperthyroidism if no progression to ophthalmopathy occurred over 18 months of follow-up. Hyperthyroidism patients were aged 18 to 65 years and newly diagnosed, with disease duration of less than 2 months. Any patient with an uncontrolled infection, another autoimmune disease, pregnancy or lactation was excluded. Diagnoses relied on clinical symptoms, serum thyroxine and TRAb, thyroid ultrasound and orbital computed tomography. PBMCs were separated from about 10 ml of fresh peripheral blood using Ficoll-Paque density gradient centrifugation. Trizol reagent was used to extract total RNA, and RNA quality was then checked on an Agilent 2100 Bioanalyzer.

This sequence uses TRBV4-1 and TRBJ2-7, with the D call tentatively TRBD1 or TRBD2, each fitting 5 bases. Sequenced: blood. The source of this sequence is a man between 18 and 35 years old with Graves' hyperthyroidism. The DNA reads TGCGCCAGCAGCCAAGATCTGGGGGAGAACGAGCAGTACTTC. Its amino acids are CASSQDLGENEQYF.